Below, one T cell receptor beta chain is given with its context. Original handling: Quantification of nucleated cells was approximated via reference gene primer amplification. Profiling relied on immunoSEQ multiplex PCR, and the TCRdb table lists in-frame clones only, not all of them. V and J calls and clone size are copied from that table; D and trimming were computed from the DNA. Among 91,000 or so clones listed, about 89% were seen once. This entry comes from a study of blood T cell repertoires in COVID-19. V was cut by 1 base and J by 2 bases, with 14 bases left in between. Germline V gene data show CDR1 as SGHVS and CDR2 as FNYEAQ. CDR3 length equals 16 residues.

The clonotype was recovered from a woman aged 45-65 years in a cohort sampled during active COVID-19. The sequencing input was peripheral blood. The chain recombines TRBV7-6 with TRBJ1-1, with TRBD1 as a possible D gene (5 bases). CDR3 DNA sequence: TGTGCCAGCAGCTTAGAGGGAACAGGTGCCAACACTGAAGCTTTCTTT. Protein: CASSLEGTGANTEAFF.